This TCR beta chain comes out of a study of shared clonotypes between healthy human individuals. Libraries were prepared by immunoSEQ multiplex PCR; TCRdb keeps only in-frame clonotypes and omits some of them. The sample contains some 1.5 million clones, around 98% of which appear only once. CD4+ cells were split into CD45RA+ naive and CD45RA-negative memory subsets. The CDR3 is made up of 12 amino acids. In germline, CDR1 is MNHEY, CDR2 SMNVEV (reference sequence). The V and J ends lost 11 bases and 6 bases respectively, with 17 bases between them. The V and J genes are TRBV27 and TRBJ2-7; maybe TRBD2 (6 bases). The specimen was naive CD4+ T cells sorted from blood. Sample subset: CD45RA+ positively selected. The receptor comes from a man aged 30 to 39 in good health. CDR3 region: CARLRERREQYF. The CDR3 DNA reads TGTGCCCGCCTACGGGAGAGGCGCGAGCAGTACTTC.